These T cell receptor beta chains were read from a single sample in a study of blood T cells in healthy people across ages. MiXCR, applied by TCRdb to the 5' RACE reads, yields one record per CDR3 protein. The table lists roughly 500,000 distinct CDR3 sequences, approximately 25% of them singletons. Input material: blood. Every receptor here comes from a woman between 70 and 85 years old in good health. CDR3s include the opening cysteine and the closing phenylalanine or tryptophan. D genes are given only for firm matches. The listing skips clone size in some rows; elsewhere it reads once, few, many or a size class.

j_call d_call clone_size v_call cdr3_nt cdr3_aa
TRBJ2-7 TRBD2 many TRBV7-2 TGTGCCAGCAGCTTAACTAGCGGGGGGGCCTACGAGCAGTACTTC CASSLTSGGAYEQYF
TRBJ2-5 - few TRBV7-2 TGTGCCAGCAGCTTACGGGGGAGTTCGTGGGAGACCCAGTACTTC CASSLRGSSWETQYF
TRBJ1-4 - few TRBV6-1 TGTGCCAGCAGTGACGTGGTGCCACCTAATGAAAAACTGTTTTTT CASSDVVPPNEKLFF
TRBJ2-1 - few TRBV7-2 TGTGCCGGCAGCTTTGCACCCAGAGTGATGGGGGGGCAGTTCTTC CAGSFAPRVMGGQFF
TRBJ2-5 TRBD2 - TRBV4-2 TGTGCCAGCAGCCAAGTGGGGGGGGACGAAGAGACCCAGTACTTC CASSQVGGDEETQYF
TRBJ1-5 TRBD1 - TRBV7-9 TGTGCCAGCAGCCGTGGACAGGGGCATCAGCCCCAGCATTTT CASSRGQGHQPQHF
TRBJ2-6 - - TRBV6-2/TRBV6-3 TGTGCCAGCAGTTTTACTAGGGCAGGTTCCTCTGGGGCCAACGTCCTGACTTTC CASSFTRAGSSGANVLTF
TRBJ1-5 TRBD1 few TRBV15 TGTGCCACCAGCAATGGACAGGGAGGCTATAGCAATCAGCCCCAGCATTTT CATSNGQGGYSNQPQHF
TRBJ2-5 - few TRBV24-1 TGTGCCACCGCCGGGCGGGGCTCCCAAGAGACCCAGTACTTC CATAGRGSQETQYF
TRBJ2-3 - few TRBV21-1 TGTGCCAGCAGCCACCGTACCCAGGGCCCCACAGATACGCAGTATTTT CASSHRTQGPTDTQYF
TRBJ1-4 - few TRBV20-1 TGCAGTGCTCCCGCTCGGGGGGGGGAAAAACTGTTTTTT CSAPARGGEKLFF
TRBJ2-7 - few TRBV9 TGTGCCAGCAGCGTGGATGGGGGGACGGCCTACGAGCAGTACTTC CASSVDGGTAYEQYF
TRBJ1-5 - - TRBV7-2 TGTGCCAGCAGTTCCTCAGGGTGGGCAGTGGGTCAGCCCCAGCATTTT CASSSSGWAVGQPQHF
TRBJ2-1 TRBD2 - TRBV2 TGTGCCAGCTCGGAGCCGGTACTAGCGACTAGCTCCTACAATGAGCAGTTCTTC CASSEPVLATSSYNEQFF
TRBJ1-1 - - TRBV14 TGTGCCAGCAGCCAAGATATTTTCGGGGGAAGGAGAACTGAAGCTTTCTTT CASSQDIFGGRRTEAFF
TRBJ2-7 - - TRBV7-7 TGTGCCAGCAGCAGGCTACCGGGACACCCAAGTGTGCAGTACTTC CASSRLPGHPSVQYF
TRBJ2-5 - - TRBV6-5 TGTGCCAGCACCTCGACAGGGTCCGGGGGGACCCAGTACTTC CASTSTGSGGTQYF
TRBJ2-7 - - TRBV7-8 TGTGCCAGCAGCTTAAGGGGTGTTGGGCGGTTGTTCTCCTACGAGCAGTACTTC CASSLRGVGRLFSYEQYF
TRBJ1-1 TRBD1 few TRBV4-3 TGCGCCAGCAGCCCGTATACAGGGGCGAACACTGAAGCTTTCTTT CASSPYTGANTEAFF
TRBJ1-2 - - TRBV5-1 TGCGCCAGCAGCTCCGGACAGCCCTTGGTGGATGGCTACACCTTC CASSSGQPLVDGYTF
TRBJ1-2 - - TRBV6-2/TRBV6-3 TGTGCCTCCGTCCGGGGACACCAGACTAACTATGGCTACACCTTC CASVRGHQTNYGYTF
TRBJ2-7 TRBD2 few TRBV11-1 TGTGCCAGCAGCCGACTAGCGGGGAACTACGAGCAGTACTTC CASSRLAGNYEQYF
TRBJ2-5 TRBD1 - TRBV24-1 TGTGCCACCAGTGACAGGGGGCTAGGGTACCAAGAGACCCAGTACTTC CATSDRGLGYQETQYF
TRBJ2-7 - few TRBV29-1 TGCAGCGCTGGGGCCCCCTGGGGGCAGTACTTC CSAGAPWGQYF
TRBJ1-2 - - TRBV30 TGTGCCTGGAGTGTAGCAGATCCTGGCTACACCTTC CAWSVADPGYTF
TRBJ2-5 TRBD2 many TRBV5-1 TGCGCCAGCAGCACCCCCGGACTAGCGGGGCAAGAGACCCAGTACTTC CASSTPGLAGQETQYF
TRBJ2-5 - few TRBV3-1 TGTGCCAGCAGCCTTTCACCGGGACTTTCGGTTGAGGAGCAGTACTTC CASSLSPGLSVEEQYF
TRBJ1-1 - few TRBV7-2 TGTGCCAGCAGCTTAGAGTGGCAGGCGGCAGAAGCTTTCTTT CASSLEWQAAEAFF
TRBJ1-2 TRBD1 - TRBV25-1 TGTGCCAGCAGTGAATTAAATCCGGGACAGGGACCGTGTTACGGCTACACCTTC CASSELNPGQGPCYGYTF
TRBJ2-5 - few TRBV9 TGTGCCAGCAATCGGGGGCCGGAGGAGACCCAGTACTTC CASNRGPEETQYF
TRBJ1-4 - - TRBV5-4 TGTGCCAGCAGCTTTCGCCAGGGTAATGAAAAACTGTTTTTT CASSFRQGNEKLFF
TRBJ1-2 TRBD1 few TRBV4-3 TGCGCCAGCGCTCCTCAATCCGGGACAGGCCCTAACTATGGCTACACCTTC CASAPQSGTGPNYGYTF
TRBJ2-1 TRBD2 few TRBV14 TGTGCCAGCAGCCAAGCGCTAGCGGGGTACAATGAGCAGTTCTTC CASSQALAGYNEQFF
TRBJ1-1 - - TRBV20-1 TGCAGTGGGCTCAGGGCGAATGAAGCTTTCTTT CSGLRANEAFF
TRBJ1-2 - few TRBV9 TGTGCCAGCAGCGTAGAAAGTCGAGAGTCCGGCACCTTC CASSVESRESGTF
TRBJ2-7 TRBD2 - TRBV5-1 TGCGCCAGCAGCTTGGCCCTAGCGGGGGCAACCAGCTCCTACGAGCAGTACTTC CASSLALAGATSSYEQYF
TRBJ2-3 TRBD1 - TRBV25-1 TGTGCCAGCGCGCCCCGGACAGGGGGGCCAGATACGCAGTATTTT CASAPRTGGPDTQYF
TRBJ1-5 - few TRBV24-1 TGTGCCGCCTCGTCCGAGCGTGGGGGGCAGCCCCAGCATTTT CAASSERGGQPQHF
TRBJ1-2 TRBD1 few TRBV19 TGTGCCAGTAGTATTGGTCAGGGGGCGCCGGGCTACACCTTC CASSIGQGAPGYTF
TRBJ2-1 TRBD2 - TRBV29-1 TGCAGCGTCAGGACTAGCGGAGGAAGGAGAGGCAATGAGCAGTTCTTC CSVRTSGGRRGNEQFF
TRBJ2-5 TRBD2 many TRBV9 TGTGCCAGCAGCGTAACTAGCGGGCAAGAGACCCAGTACTTC CASSVTSGQETQYF
TRBJ2-7 - - TRBV7-3 TGTGCCAGCAGCCTAGCCCCAGGTACGACCTACGAGCAGTACTTC CASSLAPGTTYEQYF
TRBJ1-2 - - TRBV3-1 TGCGCCAGCAGCCAGTTGGCCGCAAGGTATCCTTCTAACTATGGCTACACCTTC CASSQLAARYPSNYGYTF
TRBJ2-4 TRBD1 many TRBV4-1 TGCGCCAGCAGCCTGGGACAGGGTGTTAACATTCAGTACTTC CASSLGQGVNIQYF
TRBJ2-5 TRBD1 few TRBV7-9 TGTGCCAGCAGCTTTTTAAGGGGGCAGGGATTCCAAGAGACCCAGTACTTC CASSFLRGQGFQETQYF
TRBJ1-6 TRBD1 many TRBV6-5 TGTGCCAGCAGTTTTTTCCGGGACAGGGCTAATTCACCCCTCCACTTT CASSFFRDRANSPLHF
TRBJ1-6 TRBD1 - TRBV7-9 TGTGCCAGCAGTCGACAGGGAGCTTCACCCCTCCACTTT CASSRQGASPLHF
TRBJ2-4 - few TRBV20-1 TGCAGTGCTAGAGATCTACGGGATCTAGCCAAAAACATTCAGTACTTC CSARDLRDLAKNIQYF
TRBJ2-1 - - TRBV12-3/TRBV12-4 TGTGCCAGCAGTTTAGGGCAGGGTGGATCCTACAATGAGCAGTTCTTC CASSLGQGGSYNEQFF
TRBJ2-7 - few TRBV6-5 TGTGCCAGCAGACCGGGACATGTGAGATACGAGCAGTACTTC CASRPGHVRYEQYF
TRBJ2-3 TRBD2 many TRBV20-1 TGCAGTGCTCCACATAGCGGGGGGGCCTCAGATACGCAGTATTTT CSAPHSGGASDTQYF
TRBJ1-3 - - TRBV6-6 TGTGCCAGCAGCCACGGCGGGGTTTCTGGAAACATCATATATTTT CASSHGGVSGNIIYF
TRBJ1-1 - - TRBV7-2 TGTGCCAGCAGCTTAGAGCCCCCAGGGGTCACTGAAGCTTTCTTT CASSLEPPGVTEAFF
TRBJ2-3 TRBD2 few TRBV9 TGTGCCAGCAGCGTAGGAGCGGGGCTCACAGATACGCAGTATTTT CASSVGAGLTDTQYF
TRBJ1-4 - few TRBV12-3/TRBV12-4 TGTGCCAGCAGGAGACAGGCTCGTGAAAAACTGTTTTTT CASRRQAREKLFF